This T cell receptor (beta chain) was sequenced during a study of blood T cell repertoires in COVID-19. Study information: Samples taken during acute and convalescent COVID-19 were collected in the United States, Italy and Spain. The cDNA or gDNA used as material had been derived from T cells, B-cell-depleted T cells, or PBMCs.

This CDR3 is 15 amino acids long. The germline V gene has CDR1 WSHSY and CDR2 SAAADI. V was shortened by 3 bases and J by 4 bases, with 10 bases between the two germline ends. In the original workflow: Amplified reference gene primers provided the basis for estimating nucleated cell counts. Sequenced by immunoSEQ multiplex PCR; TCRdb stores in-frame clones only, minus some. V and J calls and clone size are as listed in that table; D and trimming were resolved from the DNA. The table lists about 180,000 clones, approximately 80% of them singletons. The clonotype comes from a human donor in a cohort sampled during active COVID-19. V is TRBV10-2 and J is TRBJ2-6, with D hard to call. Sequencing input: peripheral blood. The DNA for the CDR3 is TGCGCCAGCAGTGATCAGTCTCCCGGGGCCAACGTCCTGACTTTC. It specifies CASSDQSPGANVLTF.